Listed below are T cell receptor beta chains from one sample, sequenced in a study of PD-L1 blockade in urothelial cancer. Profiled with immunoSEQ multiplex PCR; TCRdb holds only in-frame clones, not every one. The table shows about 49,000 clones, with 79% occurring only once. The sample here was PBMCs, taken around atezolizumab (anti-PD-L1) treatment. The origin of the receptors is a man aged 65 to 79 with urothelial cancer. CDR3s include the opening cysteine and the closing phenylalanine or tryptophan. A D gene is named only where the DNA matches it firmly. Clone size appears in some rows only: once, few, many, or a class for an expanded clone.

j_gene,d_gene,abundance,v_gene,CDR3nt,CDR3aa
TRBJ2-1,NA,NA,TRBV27,TGTGCCAGCAGAGGGGTTTCACTTGAGCAGTTCTTC,CASRGVSLEQFF
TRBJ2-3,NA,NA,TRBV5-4,TGTGCCAGCAGCCTCGTCGCAGATACGCAGTATTTT,CASSLVADTQYF
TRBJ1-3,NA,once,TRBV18,TGTGCCAGCTCACCTGGGCCGGGGAGCTCTGGAAACACCATATATTTT,CASSPGPGSSGNTIYF
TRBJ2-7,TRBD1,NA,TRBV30,TGTGCCTGGAGTGTAGGGGGACAGGGTCCCTACGAGCAGTACTTC,CAWSVGGQGPYEQYF
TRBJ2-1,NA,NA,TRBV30,TGTGCTTTGGAGGCTAGGGATGAGCAGTTCTTC,CALEARDEQFF
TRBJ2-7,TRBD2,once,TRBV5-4,TGTGCCAGCAGCTTGCCACTAGCGGGAGGAGCCGAGCAGTACTTC,CASSLPLAGGAEQYF
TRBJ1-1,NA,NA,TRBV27,TGTGCCAGCAGTTGGAAGGCGCCGGGCACTGAAGCTTTCTTT,CASSWKAPGTEAFF
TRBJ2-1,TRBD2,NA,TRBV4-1,TGCGCCAGCAGCCAGGGGGCTAGCGGGAGAAATGAGCAGTTCTTC,CASSQGASGRNEQFF
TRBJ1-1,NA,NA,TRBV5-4,TGTGCCAGCAGCTTCCGGGACACGCTGAACACTGAAGCTTTCTTT,CASSFRDTLNTEAFF
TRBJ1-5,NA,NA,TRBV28,TGTGCCAGCAGCCTAAGGGGTTGGCCCCAGCATTTT,CASSLRGWPQHF
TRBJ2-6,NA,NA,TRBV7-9,TGTGCCAGCAGCCGTGACAGTTATCCCGGGGCCAACGTCCTGACTTTC,CASSRDSYPGANVLTF
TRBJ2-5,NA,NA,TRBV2,TGTGCCAGCAGTGACTTCGCGGGTGGAGAGACCCAGTACTTC,CASSDFAGGETQYF
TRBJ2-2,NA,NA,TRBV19,TGTGCCAGTACGCCCGCTCCCGGCACCGGGGAGCTGTTTTTT,CASTPAPGTGELFF
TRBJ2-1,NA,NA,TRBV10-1,TGCGCCAGCAGTTCAGGGGGGCAGGGGAATGAGCAGTTCTTC,CASSSGGQGNEQFF
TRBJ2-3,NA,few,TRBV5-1,TGCGCCAGCAGCTTGGCGGCAGATACGCAGTATTTT,CASSLAADTQYF
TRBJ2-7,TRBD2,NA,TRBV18,TGTGCCAGCTCACCACGGGGGGTACTAGCGGGACGACCTCACTACGAGCAGTACTTC,CASSPRGVLAGRPHYEQYF
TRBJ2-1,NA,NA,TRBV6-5,TGTGCCAGTTTTTCCGGGACACCATCCAATGAGCAGTTCTTC,CASFSGTPSNEQFF
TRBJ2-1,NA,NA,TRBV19,TGTGCCAGTAAATCCCCCGGGGGAGGAGGCTACAATGAGCAGTTCTTC,CASKSPGGGGYNEQFF
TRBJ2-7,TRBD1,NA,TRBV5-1,TGCGCCAGCAGCTTGGGGGACAGACCGTACGAGCAGTACTTC,CASSLGDRPYEQYF
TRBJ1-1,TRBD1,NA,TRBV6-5,TGTGCCGTCTTTGTTGGGACAGGGGGCGCAGGAGCTTTCTTT,CAVFVGTGGAGAFF
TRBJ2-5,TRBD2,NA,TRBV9,TGTGCCAGCAGCGTAGGAGGCCTAGCGGGAAACCAAGAGACCCAGTACTTC,CASSVGGLAGNQETQYF
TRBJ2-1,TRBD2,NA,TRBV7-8,TGTGCCAGCAGCCAAGCTGGACTAGCGGGAGGGATTGAGCAGTTCTTC,CASSQAGLAGGIEQFF
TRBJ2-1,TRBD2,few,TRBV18,TGTGCCAGCTCACCGGCCTGGCTAGCGGGAGATCATGAGCAGTTCTTC,CASSPAWLAGDHEQFF
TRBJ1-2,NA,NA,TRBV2,TGTGCCAGCAGTCTCTACGGGGGGGGGCTGAGTGGCTACACCTTC,CASSLYGGGLSGYTF
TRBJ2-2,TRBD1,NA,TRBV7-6,TGTGCCAGCAGCTCCAGGGGGCTGAGTTTCAACACCGGGGAGCTGTTTTTT,CASSSRGLSFNTGELFF
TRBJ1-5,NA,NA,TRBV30,TGTGCCTGGAGACCGGGCTTGCGGGATCAGCCCCAGCATTTT,CAWRPGLRDQPQHF
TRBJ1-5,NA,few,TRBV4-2,TGTGCCAGCAGCAAAGCTAAACAGGCGATGGCCCAGCATTTT,CASSKAKQAMAQHF
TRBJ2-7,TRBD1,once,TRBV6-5,TGTGCCAGCAGCTCGGGACAGGGGGACTACGAGCAGTACTTC,CASSSGQGDYEQYF
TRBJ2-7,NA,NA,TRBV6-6,TGTGCCAGCAGTCCCCCGACAGCCAGCTACGAGCAGTACTTC,CASSPPTASYEQYF
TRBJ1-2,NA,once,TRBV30,TGTGCCTGGAGTGTAGTTGGGGGCACCAACTATGGCTACACCTTC,CAWSVVGGTNYGYTF
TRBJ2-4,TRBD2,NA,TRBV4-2,TGTGCCAGCAGCCACGGCTCAACTAGCGGGAGAAACATTCAGTACTTC,CASSHGSTSGRNIQYF
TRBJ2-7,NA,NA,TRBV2,TGTGCCAGCAGTGAATCCCTATCTTCCTACGAGCAGTACTTC,CASSESLSSYEQYF
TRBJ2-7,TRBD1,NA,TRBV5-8,TGTGCCAGCAGCTTAAGGACAGGGGTTGACGAGCAGTACTTC,CASSLRTGVDEQYF
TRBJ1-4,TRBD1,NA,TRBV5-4,TGTGCCAGCAGCTTGCGGACAGGGAGGAAGGAAAAACTGTTTTTT,CASSLRTGRKEKLFF
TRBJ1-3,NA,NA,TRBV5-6,TGTGCCAGCAGCTACCAGGGGCTGGAAGGAAACACCATATATTTT,CASSYQGLEGNTIYF
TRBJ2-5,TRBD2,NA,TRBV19,TGTGCCAGTAGTACAGGCCTAGCGGATGGGGAGACCCAGTACTTC,CASSTGLADGETQYF
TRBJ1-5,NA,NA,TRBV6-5,TGTGCCAGCAGTTACGGAGAACCCGGCAATCAGCCCCAGCATTTT,CASSYGEPGNQPQHF
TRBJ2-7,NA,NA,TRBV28,TGTGCCAGCACAGGGGGCTGGCGCGGGGGTGAGCAGTACTTC,CASTGGWRGGEQYF
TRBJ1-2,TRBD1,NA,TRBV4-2,TGTGCCAGCAGCCGGACAGGGTATGTTGGCTACACCTTC,CASSRTGYVGYTF
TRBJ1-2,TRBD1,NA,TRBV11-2,TGTGCCAGCAGTTGGACAGGGGGCGGTGGCTACACCTTC,CASSWTGGGGYTF
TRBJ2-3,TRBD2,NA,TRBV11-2,TGTGCCAGCAGCTTAGGCGGGAGATCAGATACGCAGTATTTT,CASSLGGRSDTQYF
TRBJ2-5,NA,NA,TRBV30,TGTGCCTGGATGCAGGGTCGGGAGACCCAGTACTTC,CAWMQGRETQYF
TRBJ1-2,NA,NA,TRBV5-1,TGCGCCAGCAGCGCCGTTGGTCTGGGTCAGGGTTATGGCTACACCTTC,CASSAVGLGQGYGYTF
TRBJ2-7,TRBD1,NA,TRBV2,TGTGCCAGCAGTGAGGGGGACAGTCCCTACGAGCAGTACTTC,CASSEGDSPYEQYF
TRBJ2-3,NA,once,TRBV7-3,TGTGCCAGCAGCCCCATGTCCGGGAGCACAGATACGCAGTATTTT,CASSPMSGSTDTQYF
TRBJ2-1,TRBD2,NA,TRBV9,TGTGCCAGCAGCGTGCGGGAGGGCCGAGACAATGAGCAGTTCTTC,CASSVREGRDNEQFF
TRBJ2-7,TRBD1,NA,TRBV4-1,TGCGCCAGCAGCCAAGATGGCGCAGGGGGCTACGAGCAGTACTTC,CASSQDGAGGYEQYF
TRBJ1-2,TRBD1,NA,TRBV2,TGTGCCAGCCGATCGGGACAGCTCTATGGCTACACCTTC,CASRSGQLYGYTF
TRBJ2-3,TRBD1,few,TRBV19,TGTGCCACCTCCGACAGGGGCAGCACAGATACGCAGTATTTT,CATSDRGSTDTQYF
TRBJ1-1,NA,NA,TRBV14,TGTGCCAGCAGCCAAGACGGAGCTGAAGCTTTCTTT,CASSQDGAEAFF